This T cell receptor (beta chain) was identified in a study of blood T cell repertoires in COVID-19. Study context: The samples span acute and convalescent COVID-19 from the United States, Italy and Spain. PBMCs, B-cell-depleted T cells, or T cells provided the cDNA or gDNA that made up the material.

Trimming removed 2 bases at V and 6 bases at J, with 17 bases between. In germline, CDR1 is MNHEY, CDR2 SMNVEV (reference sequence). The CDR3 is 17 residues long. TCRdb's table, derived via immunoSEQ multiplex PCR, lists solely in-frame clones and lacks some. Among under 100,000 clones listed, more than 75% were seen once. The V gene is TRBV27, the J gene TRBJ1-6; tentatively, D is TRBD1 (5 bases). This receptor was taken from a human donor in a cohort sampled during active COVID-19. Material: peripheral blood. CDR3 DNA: TGTGCCAGCAGTTTAGATCCCCCCAGGGCTGTTAATTCACCCCTCCACTTT. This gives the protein CASSLDPPRAVNSPLHF.